The present TCR beta chain was sequenced within a study of T-cell memory formation after mild COVID-19. Study summary: Most TCR clusters belonged to a single donor. Notes on the study in general: Clones that contracted from day 15 to 85 were balanced CD4/CD8, while later expanders leaned CD4+. Some responding clones appeared in pre-infection memory, suggesting cross-reactive memory joined.

TCRdb re-analysed the 5' RACE reads in MiXCR, keeping a single row per CDR3 protein. Among roughly 58,000 distinct CDR3 sequences listed, 9.5% were seen once. A note on this clonotype: Its target is not known.

V gave up 4 bases and J gave up 5 bases, with 18 bases separating them. The germline CDR1 and CDR2 sequences are SGDLS and YYNGEE. This CDR3 contains 15 residues. Sample: PBMCs or a T cell subset sorted from them (not recorded which). This sequence was found in a man younger than 35 who had mild COVID-19 (a few samples of this study predate the infection). Cell type and time point are not known. J is TRBJ1-1 and V is TRBV9; possibly TRBD1 for D (6 bases). In DNA form, the CDR3 reads TGTGCCAGCAGCTCGACGTCAAGGGGGAATACTGAAGCTTTCTTT. It specifies CASSSTSRGNTEAFF.